These 3 T cell receptor beta chains were all obtained from the same sample, sequenced in a study of blood T cells in healthy people across ages. Through a sample-barcoded 5' primer and a J-beta primer mix, a second PCR was run for roughly 6 to 12 cycles. TCRdb independently ran MiXCR on the 5' RACE reads; one entry per CDR3 protein. The profile covers under 2,000,000 distinct CDR3 sequences, with about 49% appearing a single time and approximately 2% taken by the ten largest. The sequenced sample was blood. The receptors were sampled from a woman aged 40 to 49 in good health.

The table lists this clonotype with a few counts. The genes are TRBV24-1 and TRBJ2-5, with a possible D match to TRBD1 (6 bases). Germline assignment: CDR1 KGHDR and CDR2 SFDVKD. The CDR3 is made up of 16 amino acids. Trimming took 5 bases from V and 0 from J, leaving 15 bases between them. CDR3 coding DNA: TGTGCCACCAGTGGTCAGGGGAACGGTCACCAAGAGACCCAGTACTTC. Its protein product is CATSGQGNGHQETQYF.

This clonotype has only a few counts. The chain recombines TRBV12-3 or TRBV12-4 with TRBJ2-5; D gene uncertain. V lost 6 bases and J 11 bases, leaving 25 bases between the germline ends. The CDR3 consists of 15 residues. CDR3 amino acids: CASRAIDTGYNEQYF. CDR3 nucleotide sequence: TGTGCCAGCAGGGCAATCGACACTGGCTACAATGAGCAGTACTTC.

V and J are TRBV4-3 and TRBJ2-1; 13 bases fit TRBD2. Germline CDR1 reads LGHNA; CDR2 reads YSLEER. Trimming took 0 bases from V and 4 from J; bases not matched to a gene: 12. This CDR3 region has 20 residues. The CDR3 nucleotides read TGCGCCAGCAGCCAAGATCGGGGGACCCGGACTAGCGGGGGATACAATGAGCAGTTCTTC. Protein: CASSQDRGTRTSGGYNEQFF.